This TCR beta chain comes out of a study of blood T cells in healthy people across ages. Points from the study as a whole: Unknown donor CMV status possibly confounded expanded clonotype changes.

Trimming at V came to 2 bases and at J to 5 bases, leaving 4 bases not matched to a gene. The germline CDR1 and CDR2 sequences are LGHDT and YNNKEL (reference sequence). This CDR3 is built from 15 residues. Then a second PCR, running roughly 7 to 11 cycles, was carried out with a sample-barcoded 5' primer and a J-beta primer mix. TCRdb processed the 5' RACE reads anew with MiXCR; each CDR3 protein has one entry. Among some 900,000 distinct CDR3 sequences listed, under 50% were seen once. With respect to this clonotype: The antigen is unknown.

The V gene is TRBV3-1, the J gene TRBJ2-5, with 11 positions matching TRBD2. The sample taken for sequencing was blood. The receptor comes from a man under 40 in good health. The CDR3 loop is CASSQFRTSGETQYF. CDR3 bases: TGTGCCAGCAGCCAATTCAGGACTAGCGGGGAGACCCAGTACTTC.